The 10 T cell receptor beta chains listed next were all sequenced from one sample in a study of shared clonotypes between healthy human individuals. Profiled with immunoSEQ multiplex PCR; TCRdb holds only in-frame clones, not every one. Here the sample spans about 1 million clones, roughly 75% being singletons. Sequencing was done on a sample of memory CD4+ T cells sorted from blood. Subset noted: CD45RA-negative fraction. The receptors were sampled from a man aged 18 to 35 in good health.

This rearrangement joins TRBV10-1 to TRBJ2-1; D may correspond to TRBD1 or TRBD2 (6 bases each). The CDR3 loop spans 16 amino acids. Trimming took 0 bases from V and 6 from J, leaving 15 bases between them. CDR1 is WNHNN and CDR2 is SYGVQD in the germline V gene (reference sequence). The DNA for the CDR3 is TGCGCCAGCAGTGAGTCGACGAGGGGGACTTCCAATGAGCAGTTCTTC. Its protein is CASSESTRGTSNEQFF.

This clone has at least ten counts. The chain combines TRBV7-8 with TRBJ2-7; 9 bases map to TRBD1. Losses at the gene ends were 2 bases for V and 1 base for J; bases not matched to a gene: 6. The CDR3 contains 16 residues. CDR1 is SGHVS, CDR2 FQNEAQ, per germline. CDR3 sequence (DNA): TGTGCCAGCAGCTTATCCGGGACAGGGACTTCCTACGAGCAGTACTTC. Translating gives CASSLSGTGTSYEQYF. Full variable domain (outside the CDR3, taken from reference TRBV7-8 and TRBJ2-7): GAGVSQSPRYKVAKRGQDVALRCDPISGHVSLFWYQQALGQGPEFLTYFQNEAQLDKSGLPSDRFFAERPEGSVSTLKIQRTQQEDSAVYLCASSLSGTGTSYEQYFGPGTRLTVT.

This rearrangement joins TRBV28 to TRBJ2-7; 7 positions match TRBD1. There are 15 residues in the CDR3. V was pared by 5 bases and J by 3 bases, with 10 bases of the junction left unmatched. Germline V lookup: CDR1 MDHEN, CDR2 SYDVKM. Here the CDR3 DNA reads TGTGCCAGCAGTCGACTGGGACAGTCCAGCTACGAGCAGTACTTC. This gives the protein CASSRLGQSSYEQYF.

In this sample, this clone turned up a few times. The V and J genes are TRBV7-2 and TRBJ1-2, with 8 bases fitting TRBD1. Trimming cost V 5 bases and J 2 bases; bases outside gene matches: 4. Germline V gene data show CDR1 as SGHTA and CDR2 as FQGNSA. CDR3 length: 14 residues. In DNA, the CDR3 is TGTGCCAGCAGCACCGGACAGGGCAACTATGGCTACACCTTC. Its protein is CASSTGQGNYGYTF. Full variable domain (rest looked up from reference TRBV7-2 and TRBJ1-2): GAGVSQSPSNKVTEKGKDVELRCDPISGHTALYWYRQSLGQGLEFLIYFQGNSAPDKSGLPSDRFSAERTGGSVSTLTIQRTQQEDSAVYLCASSTGQGNYGYTFGSGTRLTVV.

This clone came up once. J is TRBJ1-1 and V is TRBV6-1; 9 nucleotides line up with TRBD1. The CDR3 totals 14 residues. V shed 6 bases, J shed 4 bases, and the junction held 6 bases outside the gene matches. The germline V gene has CDR1 MNHNS and CDR2 SASEGT. CDR3 DNA sequence: TGTGCCAGCAGACAGGGGGCGAGTATCACTGAAGCTTTCTTT. Encoded protein: CASRQGASITEAFF.

This chain uses TRBV7-2 with TRBJ2-1; 8 bases align to TRBD2. Trimming cost V 6 bases and J 7 bases; bases outside gene matches: 8. Looked up from germline, CDR1 is SGHTA and CDR2 is FQGNSA. CDR3 length equals 14 residues. DNA for the CDR3: TGTGCCAGCAGGGGGCTAGCGGGTAGGAATGAGCAGTTCTTC. Translated, it gives CASRGLAGRNEQFF.

V is TRBV7-2 and J is TRBJ1-5; TRBD1 matches 11 bases. V shed 5 bases, J shed 5 bases, and the junction held 2 bases outside the gene matches. The CDR3 is 14 residues long. CDR1 SGHTA and CDR2 FQGNSA come from the germline V gene. Written as DNA, the CDR3 is TGTGCCAGCAGCCGGACAGGGGGCGATCAGCCCCAGCATTTT. Amino acid sequence: CASSRTGGDQPQHF.

V is TRBV5-6 and J is TRBJ2-6; possible D gene TRBD2, 6 bases. V lost 3 bases to trimming and J lost 2 bases, with 12 bases between them. CDR1 and CDR2 from the germline V gene are SGHDT and YYEEEE. This CDR3 comprises 16 residues. The CDR3 spells CASSWVGSPGANVLTF. The CDR3 bases are TGTGCCAGCAGCTGGGTCGGGAGCCCTGGGGCCAACGTCCTGACTTTC. The full variable domain, with the rest looked up from reference TRBV5-6 and TRBJ2-6, is DAGVTQSPTHLIKTRGQQVTLRCSPKSGHDTVSWYQQALGQGPQFIFQYYEEEERQRGNFPDRFSGHQFPNYSSELNVNALLLGDSALYLCASSWVGSPGANVLTFGAGSRLTVL.

Only a few counts were recorded for this clone. This chain uses TRBV18 with TRBJ1-2; D is ambiguous. The CDR3 covers 13 residues. Per germline, CDR1 KGHSH and CDR2 LQKENI. Trimming removed 3 bases at V and 5 bases at J, with 10 bases between. The DNA for the CDR3 is TGTGCCAGCTCACCCTTTAGCGGGTATGGCTACACCTTC. This encodes CASSPFSGYGYTF.

V is TRBV2 and J is TRBJ1-2; D is possibly TRBD1 (6 bases). CDR1 is SNHLY, CDR2 FYNNEI, per germline. The CDR3 has 15 amino acids. The germline V and J ends were trimmed by 7 bases and 1 base, with 16 bases remaining between them. In nucleotides, the CDR3 is TGTGCCAGCAATTCAGGGGCCCTATTTAACTATGGCTACACCTTC. Translating it yields CASNSGALFNYGYTF.